A selection of T cell receptor beta chains follows, all from one sample in a study of cytomegalovirus exposure and HLA in healthy donors. Sequencing was performed with immunoSEQ multiplex PCR; in TCRdb, only in-frame clones are kept and a portion is missing. The sample lists 150,000 to 200,000 clones; 75% were seen once. Material for sequencing was PBMCs. These TCRs come from a middle-aged woman in good health and CMV-seropositive. Each CDR3 is given with its conserved first and last residue. The D gene is left open where the match is weak. The size field is filled for only some rows; it gives once, few, many or a size class.

v_call,d_call,j_call,clone_size,cdr3_nt,cdr3_aa
TRBV4-3,.,TRBJ2-7,.,TGCGCCAGCAGCCAAGGTAGGGCGGGCGAGCAGTACTTC,CASSQGRAGEQYF
TRBV25-1,.,TRBJ2-7,.,TGTGCCAGCAGCCAACACCCCAATCCTCTTTACGAGCAGTACTTC,CASSQHPNPLYEQYF
TRBV27,TRBD1,TRBJ1-5,once,TGTGCCAGCAGTGGACAGGGCCGATATAGCAATCAGCCCCAGCATTTT,CASSGQGRYSNQPQHF
TRBV7-8,.,TRBJ1-2,.,TGTGCCAGCAGCTTCCGGGACACCTACTATGGCTACACCTTC,CASSFRDTYYGYTF
TRBV4-1,TRBD1,TRBJ1-5,.,TGCGCCAGCAGCCAAGAGTACAGGGGATGGGATCAGCCCCAGCATTTT,CASSQEYRGWDQPQHF
TRBV9,.,TRBJ1-1,once,TGTGCCAGCAGCGGCGGGGGGAACACTGAAGCTTTCTTT,CASSGGGNTEAFF
TRBV6-1,TRBD1,TRBJ2-7,.,TGTGCCAGCAGTCCTTACCCGACAGGGACCTACGAGCAGTACTTC,CASSPYPTGTYEQYF
TRBV5-1,.,TRBJ1-1,.,TGCGCCAGCAGCTTGGCAGGGAACACTGAAGCTTTCTTT,CASSLAGNTEAFF
TRBV19,TRBD1,TRBJ1-2,.,TGTGCCAGTGGGTTAGGGACAGGATGGTATGGCTACACCTTC,CASGLGTGWYGYTF
TRBV18,.,TRBJ2-5,.,TGTGCCAGCTCCTTGGCAGGGGTAGGGCTTCAAGAGACCCAGTACTTC,CASSLAGVGLQETQYF
TRBV11-2,.,TRBJ2-7,few,TGTGCCAGCAGCCCCTTGGGGGGACTCTCTACCTACGAGCAGTACTTC,CASSPLGGLSTYEQYF
TRBV7-2,TRBD1,TRBJ1-4,.,TGTGCCAGCAGCTCTGCAGACAGGGGCGGTGAAAAACTGTTTTTT,CASSSADRGGEKLFF
TRBV7-8,TRBD2,TRBJ2-1,.,TGTGCCAGCAGCTTAGGCCGGACTAGCGGGAGGGCTTGGATCTACAATGAGCAGTTCTTC,CASSLGRTSGRAWIYNEQFF
TRBV18,.,TRBJ1-1,few,TGTGCCAGCTCACCAACGCTCTCAGGGTCAGGAACTGAAGCTTTCTTT,CASSPTLSGSGTEAFF
TRBV28,.,TRBJ2-7,.,TGTGCCAGCAGTGACGCCGCACGGGACGAGCAGTACTTC,CASSDAARDEQYF
TRBV18,.,TRBJ2-3,.,TGTGCCAGCTCAGATTACGGGGATACGCAGTATTTT,CASSDYGDTQYF
TRBV15,.,TRBJ1-3,.,TGTGCCACCAGCCCGGGTCCCTACTCTGGAAACACCATATATTTT,CATSPGPYSGNTIYF
TRBV28,.,TRBJ1-2,.,TGTGCCAGCAGTCAGGGCACAGGGAATGGCTACACCTTC,CASSQGTGNGYTF
TRBV6-1,.,TRBJ2-7,.,TGTGCCAGCAGTGTCTCACAGGGCGACGAGCAGTACTTC,CASSVSQGDEQYF
TRBV6-1,.,TRBJ2-2,.,TGTGCCAGCAGTGACGAGCGCGGGACCGGGGAGCTGTTTTTT,CASSDERGTGELFF
TRBV11-1,TRBD2,TRBJ2-2,.,TGTGCCAGCAGCTTATGGAAAGCGGGAGACACCGGGGAGCTGTTTTTT,CASSLWKAGDTGELFF
TRBV28,TRBD1,TRBJ1-2,.,TGTGCCAGCAGCCCTGACAGGGTAACCTTTGGCTACACCTTC,CASSPDRVTFGYTF
TRBV5-1,.,TRBJ2-5,.,TGCGCCAGCAGCAAATGGACAGATCAAGAGACCCAGTACTTC,CASSKWTDQETQYF
TRBV27,TRBD2,TRBJ2-1,.,TGTGCCAGCAGCCCCCCGCGGCTAGCGGGCTACAATGAGCAGTTCTTC,CASSPPRLAGYNEQFF
TRBV30,.,TRBJ1-2,.,TGTGCCTGGAGTGTGAGGGTAGCGGTTGACTATGGCTACACCTTC,CAWSVRVAVDYGYTF
TRBV14,.,TRBJ2-1,few,TGTGCCAGCAGCTACAGGGTCTTTGGGTACAATGAGCAGTTCTTC,CASSYRVFGYNEQFF
TRBV6-6,.,TRBJ1-1,few,TGTGCCAGCAGTTACTCGTATCGGAACACTGAAGCTTTCTTT,CASSYSYRNTEAFF
TRBV27,TRBD1,TRBJ1-5,few,TGTGCCAGGACACTATACGGACAGGGTCCTCGCAATCAGCCCCAGCATTTT,CARTLYGQGPRNQPQHF